This T cell receptor beta chain stems from a study of T cell responses to AZD1222 COVID-19 vaccine (dated by TCRdb to 2020 to 2022). Study-level background: AZD1222 recipients with second doses at about 4 weeks or about 12 weeks were pooled, because spike-specific TCR depth and breadth did not differ between schedules. TCR sequencing covered over 230 trial participants: around 210 given two doses of AZD1222 and some 25 given two doses of MenACWY control vaccine. Trial participants were enrolled into age subgroups of 18-55, 56-69 and 70-plus years, which contained about 150, 28 and 57 TCR-sequenced participants, respectively. Results the study describes overall, beyond this receptor: Conclusions about previously exposed vaccinees were limited because only six AZD1222 recipients were SARS-CoV-2 seropositive at baseline. A significant rise in spike-specific TCR breadth and depth was observed after two AZD1222 doses relative to day 0 and relative to MenACWY recipients. The vaccine-associated CD4 TCRs covered the entire spike protein, and the dominant responses fell in regions 160-218 and 743-854. Because no day 14 peak-response samples were available, repertoires were characterized only after the peak T cell response. In the small 56-69-year group, the increase in depth fell short of significance, most likely because of low power. Nearly half of unique spike-specific TCRs reportedly recognized epitopes outside regions mutated in the B.1.351 and B.1.1.7 variants. Most participants were white British and females outnumbered males, and the authors suggested that clonal diversity may have been underestimated.

As regards this clone: What this receptor recognizes is not known. Base qualities were left out, and no much larger clone turns up one base away.

The CDR3 regions of human TCRbeta chains were analyzed by immunosequencing. The original pipeline was this. TCRs in the repertoires were matched against a reference library of SARS-CoV-2-specific TCRs that had been generated with the MIRA antigen-specificity platform. Breadth meant the fraction of unique TCRs that were SARS-CoV-2-associated, whereas depth meant the fraction of total T cells that were SARS-CoV-2-associated. Using the MIRA data, every spike-specific TCR was mapped to the spike region that the TCR reacted to and assigned to either a CD4 or a CD8 class. Log10-transformed breadth and depth values were compared by one-way ANOVA with Sidak's multiple comparisons tests. Imported from immuneACCESS, the table was reduced by TCRdb to in-frame sequences with V and J called. These copies leave out some clones; in studies compared against another copy, an unresolved V gene accounts for under half, and the cause of the remainder is not known. V, J and clone size are taken as reported in that table, and D and trimming were inferred from the DNA itself. For this sample the table gives roughly 140,000 clones, of which just over 90% were detected only once. The ten biggest clones cover approximately 5% of the sample.

Sample time point, as interpreted from the label and publication: baseline before first vaccination. The vaccinee samples were drawn from two UK trials, COV001 and COV002, one of which was a single-blind randomized controlled phase 2/3 trial testing AZD1222 (ChAdOx1 nCoV-19) in healthy adults. Trial participant PBMC samples were collected at day 0 and day 28 after the second dose for TCRbeta chain sequencing. The CDR3 covers 14 residues, taking in both the cysteine and the phenylalanine. Solely the CDR3 DNA is kept, with 42 bases framed from the first base. The trim is 2 bases for V and 2 bases for J, with a gap of 10 bases between the germline ends. The germline V gene specifies SGHTA as CDR1 and FQGNSA as CDR2.

This sequence originates from an adult in good health. The V and J segments used are TRBV7-2 and TRBJ2-7; the D gene identity is not certain. This material consisted of peripheral blood, taken on day 0 of AZD1222 vaccination. The CDR3: CASSLIPNTYEQYF. The DNA is TGTGCCAGCAGCTTAATTCCTAACACCTACGAGCAGTACTTC.